These 16 T cell receptor beta chains came from one sample sequenced in a study of beta chain features in type 1 diabetes. The authors reverse transcribed all of the isolated RNA, so sequencing captured expressed TCRB transcripts. Assay: immunoSEQ multiplex PCR; the TCRdb copy retains only in-frame clones and omits some. The sample records fewer than 400,000 clones, around 7.6% being singletons. The sample consisted of central memory CD4+ T cells from blood. All receptors derive from a young woman in good health.

The sample holds a few counts of this clone. The V and J genes are TRBV4-2 and TRBJ2-7; D is unresolved. The V gene's germline CDR1 is LGHNA and CDR2 YNFKEQ. CDR3 length equals 13 residues. V dropped 0 bases and J dropped 3 bases, with 6 bases sitting between them. The CDR3 loop is CASSQDDVYEQYF. The CDR3 DNA reads as TGTGCCAGCAGCCAAGATGATGTCTACGAGCAGTACTTC.

DNA for the CDR3: TGTGCCAGCAGCGCTAGCAGGGACTTGGGCACTGAAGCTTTCTTT. Encoded protein: CASSASRDLGTEAFF. This sequence joins TRBV9 and TRBJ1-1, with D possibly being TRBD1 (5 bases). The CDR3 is 15 residues long. With 3 bases removed from V and 4 bases from J, the gap between germline ends came to 16 bases. Per germline, CDR1 SGDLS and CDR2 YYNGEE.

This sequence joins TRBV7-9 and TRBJ2-5; D possibly corresponds to TRBD2 (6 bases). The CDR3 runs to 16 residues. The germline V gene encodes CDR1 SEHNR and CDR2 FQNEAQ (reference sequence). The V and J ends lost 2 bases and 6 bases respectively, with 19 bases between them. The CDR3 reads CASSLNSLRGIKTQYF. CDR3 nucleotide sequence: TGTGCCAGCAGCTTAAATAGTTTACGGGGGATAAAGACCCAGTACTTC.

The gene calls are TRBV4-2 and TRBJ2-5; the D gene is possibly TRBD2 (6 bases). Germline CDR1 LGHNA, CDR2 YNFKEQ. This CDR3 is built from 14 residues. V lost 5 bases, J lost 5 bases, and 15 bases lay in between. Written as DNA, the CDR3 is TGTGCCAGCAGCACAGGCGGGGCCGGGGAGACCCAGTACTTC. This translates into CASSTGGAGETQYF.

This clone was found many times. The rearrangement uses TRBV7-2 and TRBJ2-7, with TRBD2 matching over 7 bases. The ends lost 5 bases at V and 7 bases at J; junction bases unmatched: 17. Germline V gene sequence: CDR1 SGHTA, CDR2 FQGNSA. This CDR3 spans 16 amino acids. CDR3 loop: CASSPLSGGSPCEQYF. CDR3 nucleotide sequence: TGTGCCAGCAGCCCCCTGAGTGGCGGGAGCCCATGTGAGCAGTACTTC.

Ten or more counts support this clone. This sequence joins TRBV27 and TRBJ2-1; TRBD1 matches 7 bases. The germline CDR1 and CDR2 sequences are MNHEY and SMNVEV (reference sequence). The length of the CDR3 is 14 residues. The V gene end was trimmed by 5 bases and the J gene end by 7 bases; junction bases not matched to a gene: 8. CDR3 sequence reads: CASSPDRDRNEQFF. The CDR3, as DNA: TGTGCCAGCAGTCCAGACAGGGATCGGAATGAGCAGTTCTTC.

In its sample, this clone was seen a few times. This rearrangement joins TRBV7-2 to TRBJ2-2; 10 positions agree with TRBD2. With 2 bases clipped from V and 6 bases from J, the junction kept 6 bases outside the gene matches. Germline CDR1 SGHTA, CDR2 FQGNSA. This CDR3 contains 16 residues. The CDR3 DNA reads as TGTGCCAGCAGCTTAATGTCTAGCGGGAGTTCCGGGGAGCTGTTTTTT. Protein product: CASSLMSSGSSGELFF.

The rearrangement uses TRBV5-4 and TRBJ2-1; 11 positions agree with TRBD1. Germline V lookup: CDR1 SGHNT, CDR2 YYREEE (reference sequence). CDR3 size: 15 residues. The trim removed 4 bases at V and 5 bases at J, leaving 5 bases unmatched. The CDR3 region is CASSRGQGGNNEQFF. CDR3 in DNA: TGTGCCAGCAGCCGGGGACAGGGGGGAAACAATGAGCAGTTCTTC.

The chain uses TRBV5-5 and TRBJ1-4; no firm D call. The CDR3 consists of 12 residues. Trimming removed 0 bases from V and 10 bases from J, with 7 bases in between. CDR1 and CDR2 from the germline V gene are SGHKS and YYEKEE (reference sequence). The CDR3: CASSLESGKLFF. Here the CDR3 DNA reads TGTGCCAGCAGCTTGGAATCTGGAAAACTGTTTTTT.

This chain joins TRBV21-1 and TRBJ2-4; TRBD2 was called by the table and not checked on the DNA. TRBV21-1 is assigned pseudogene status. The CDR3 consists of 17 residues. CDR3 sequence: CASSKEGGLLAKNIQYF. The DNA for the CDR3 is TGTGCCAGCAGCAAAGAAGGCGGCCTGCTAGCCAAAAACATTCAGTACTTC.

Many counts were recorded for this clone. DNA of the CDR3: TGTGCCAGCAGTGAATCCAGCAAGACCCAGTACTTC. This gives the protein CASSESSKTQYF. This chain connects TRBV2 to TRBJ2-5; D call uncertain. Trimming cost V 2 bases and J 6 bases, with 7 bases left between them. The CDR3 is 12 residues long. Germline CDR1 reads SNHLY; CDR2 reads FYNNEI.

The rearrangement links TRBV5-1 to TRBJ2-7; 8 nucleotides match TRBD1. The V gene's germline CDR1 is SGHRS and CDR2 YFSETQ. The CDR3 contains 14 residues. V shed 4 bases, J shed 0 bases, and the junction held 3 bases outside the gene matches. CDR3 coding DNA: TGCGCCAGCAGCCTACAGGGGGACTCCTACGAGCAGTACTTC. This encodes CASSLQGDSYEQYF. Full variable domain (missing parts from reference TRBV5-1 and TRBJ2-7): KAGVTQTPRYLIKTRGQQVTLSCSPISGHRSVSWYQQTPGQGLQFLFEYFSETQRNKGNFPGRFSGRQFSNSRSEMNVSTLELGDSALYLCASSLQGDSYEQYFGPGTRLTVT.

This clone was detected a few times. The CDR3 is CASSPSGAGGLDTQYF. As DNA, the CDR3 is TGTGCCAGCAGCCCTTCGGGAGCGGGAGGGTTAGATACGCAGTATTTT. The chain has TRBV5-4 and TRBJ2-3, with 10 nucleotides matching TRBD2. Trimming took 4 bases from V and 5 from J; bases not matched to a gene: 10. Germline-derived CDR1 and CDR2 are SGHNT and YYREEE (reference sequence). CDR3 length: 16 residues. The full variable domain, rest sourced from reference TRBV5-4 and TRBJ2-3, is ETGVTQSPTHLIKTRGQQVTLRCSSQSGHNTVSWYQQALGQGPQFIFQYYREEENGRGNFPPRFSGLQFPNYSSELNVNALELDDSALYLCASSPSGAGGLDTQYFGPGTRLTVL.

This CDR3 reads CASSQDSPLAGGPNTGELFF. CDR3 in DNA: TGCGCCAGCAGCCAAGATTCTCCCCTAGCGGGAGGGCCAAACACCGGGGAGCTGTTTTTT. The chain has TRBV4-3 and TRBJ2-2; 12 bases match TRBD2. The V gene's germline CDR1 is LGHNA and CDR2 YSLEER. V was pared by 0 bases and J by 2 bases, with 10 bases of the junction left unmatched. The CDR3 has 20 residues.

The rearrangement uses TRBV7-2 and TRBJ1-1; D may be TRBD1 (6 bases). Germline V gene lookup returns CDR1 SGHTA and CDR2 FQGNSA. This CDR3 is built from 18 residues. Trimming shortened V by 1 base and J by 0 bases, and 18 bases separated the two germline ends. CDR3 DNA: TGTGCCAGCAGCTTAGTCGTGACAGGTTTTACGATGAACACTGAAGCTTTCTTT. Translating gives CASSLVVTGFTMNTEAFF. The full variable domain, rest sourced from reference TRBV7-2 and TRBJ1-1, is GAGVSQSPSNKVTEKGKDVELRCDPISGHTALYWYRQSLGQGLEFLIYFQGNSAPDKSGLPSDRFSAERTGGSVSTLTIQRTQQEDSAVYLCASSLVVTGFTMNTEAFFGQGTRLTVV.

J is TRBJ2-3 and V is TRBV4-1, with TRBD2 identical over 7 bases. This CDR3 region has 17 residues. V trimming: 3 bases; J trimming: 5 bases; junction bases outside the gene matches: 14. Germline V CDR1 and CDR2: MGHRA, YSYEKL. The CDR3 DNA reads TGCGCCAGCAGCCACGTCTTACGGGACTACGACAAAGATACGCAGTATTTT. It yields the protein CASSHVLRDYDKDTQYF.